This T cell receptor (beta chain) is drawn from a study of CD8 T cells in Susac syndrome. Study findings and constraints: Regarding the TCR sequencing and HLA analysis, the study admitted that a relatively small number of individuals were involved.

With regard to this clonotype: Antigen: not known.

Negative isolation was used for CD8+ and CD4+ T cells, and FACS enrichment was applied to TEMRA cells. A quantity of about 0.5 to 1 ug RNA underwent reverse transcription using random hexamers. Multiplex immunoSEQ PCR targeted 54 Vbeta and 13 Jbeta TCR beta segments. TCRdb re-analysed the immunoSEQ multiplex PCR reads in MiXCR, keeping a single row per CDR3 protein. Seen here are about 140,000 distinct CDR3 sequences, more than 85% observed once, and the top ten hold 0.13% to 0.15%. CDR3 length: 14 amino acids. Germline CDR1 is MRHNA and CDR2 is SNTAGT. The germline V and J ends were trimmed by 4 bases and 5 bases, with 12 bases remaining between them.

Sample: CD4+ T cells from PBMCs. This sequence originates from a human donor with Susac syndrome. The chain recombines TRBV6-4 with TRBJ2-1; no reliable D call. CDR3 sequence reads: CASSVGTAHNEQFF. The DNA for the CDR3 is TGTGCCAGCAGTGTTGGAACAGCTCACAATGAGCAGTTCTTC.